This T cell receptor beta chain was captured by sequencing in a study of PD-1 blockade in mismatch repair-deficient tumors. Study-level information: Patients had eleven to twelve mismatch repair-deficient cancer types and were previously treated and progressing. Study-wide results and limits: After pembrolizumab, tumor-resident clones rose rapidly, then generally contracted before radiologic responses.

TCRs were sequenced from a few patients responding to pembrolizumab. Comment on this clone: The antigen is undetermined.

This table comes from immunoSEQ multiplex PCR, and its TCRdb copy is limited to in-frame clones, with some not included. This table holds about 79,000 clones, approximately 78% found once. This sample comprised peripheral blood, obtained 44 weeks after starting pembrolizumab. The sequence came from an adult with mismatch repair-deficient cancer.

The DNA of the CDR3 is TGCGCCAGCAGCCAAGAACTAGCGGGAGGGTACGAGCAGTACTTC. Its translation: CASSQELAGGYEQYF. This chain joins TRBV4-3 and TRBJ2-7, with 13 bases identical to TRBD2. After removal of 0 bases from V and 4 bases from J, the junction contained 0 bases not matched to a gene. Germline loops: CDR1 LGHNA, CDR2 YSLEER. The CDR3 consists of 15 residues.